This T cell receptor beta chain originates from a study of monozygotic twins with inflammatory bowel disease (dated by TCRdb to between 2018 and 2021). Broadly, across the study: A total of some 30 monozygotic twin pairs were included in the full study, comprising nine German pairs (four IBD-concordant, five IBD-discordant) and 19 IBD-discordant Danish pairs. Within discordant pairs, disease-associated traits were sought mainly by comparing IBD patients with their genetically identical healthy co-twins. Each individual had, on average, about 151 000 unique TCRalpha sequences and 181 000 unique TCRbeta sequences available for analysis.

Library preparation employed 5' RACE. For each TCR library, 3,000 to 4,000 ng of total RNA was used. cDNA was synthesized with SMARTScribe reverse transcriptase in eight separate reactions per sample. During cDNA synthesis, template switching introduced unique molecular identifiers that contained a 6-nucleotide sample barcode. TCRalpha and TCRbeta cDNA was amplified by two nested PCRs of approximately 17 and 9 cycles, with bead purification after each PCR. Before amplification, the cDNA was both treated with uracil DNA-glycosylase and purified with the QIAquick PCR purification kit. The second PCR added Illumina TruSeq-compatible adapters along with sample-specific barcodes. TapeStation and Qubit were used to check library quality and concentration, and about 5 ng of each library was pooled. The pooled libraries were sequenced with 2 x 100 bp reads and custom sequencing primers on an Illumina HiSeq2500 single-index Rapid Run. Under the source paper's analysis protocol: MiGEC version 1.2.6 was used for UMI-based consensus assembly, which corrected PCR and sequencing errors. MiXCR version 2.1.1 was used to carry out V(D)J alignment, clonotype assembly and CDR3 extraction. To normalise gene usage, clonotype sharing and MAIT/NKT TCR abundance, the top 1000, 10 000 and 20 000 clonotypes in each sample were analysed. After downsampling to 27 000 UMIs, diversity was calculated as the inverse Simpson index using the vegan R package. Paired Mann-Whitney U tests on discordant twin pairs were used, with Benjamini-Hochberg multiple-testing correction. TCRdb reprocessed the reads, so every CDR3 protein sequence counts as one entry and DNA is not shown. For this entry, the V and J calls and clone size follow TCRdb and not the study's own pipeline. Per the sample table, the count is more than 120,000 distinct CDR3 sequences. The ten top clones hold around 2.5% of the sample.

Study-wide findings and limitations: A decrease in TCRbeta repertoire diversity, as measured by inverse Simpson index, was observed in IBD patients compared with their healthy co-twins. Repertoire similarity did not differ between concordant and discordant twins, which could be due to limited statistical power. Compared with healthy twins, IBD patients had fewer clonotypes in common with other individuals, a difference most pronounced in patients showing signs of disease activity. Because patients were on differing immunosuppressive treatments, the repertoires may have picked up extra background noise and inter-individual variability. The analysis was unable to tell apart different T cell subtypes. No single strong signal or clonotype linked to IBD turned up in the results, so the idea that one exists was not supported.

Concerning this clonotype itself: Its cognate antigen has yet to be identified.

Measured from the cysteine to the phenylalanine, the CDR3 is 16 residues long. No DNA was logged. The CDR1 and CDR2 encoded by the germline V gene are MDHEN and SYDVKM. From each donor, an approximately 2.5 ml peripheral blood sample was collected into PAXgene tubes and stored at -80 degrees C. Without any T cell sorting, total RNA was extracted from whole blood using the PAXgene blood miRNA kit on an automated QIAcube. Peripheral blood from monozygotic twin pairs, either concordant or discordant for inflammatory bowel disease, underwent deep TCRalpha and TCRbeta repertoire profiling that used unique molecular barcoding. Smoking habits were recorded for all twin pairs, and each individual was classified as a current, former or never smoker.

Sequences were obtained from blood. The receptor chain draws on TRBV28 and TRBJ2-5; TCRdb's D call of TRBD1 is untestable without DNA. This receptor was obtained from a human donor with ulcerative colitis or Crohn's disease, or a healthy co-twin of an affected twin (not recorded which). The CDR3 region reads CASSWTGQGGQETQYF.